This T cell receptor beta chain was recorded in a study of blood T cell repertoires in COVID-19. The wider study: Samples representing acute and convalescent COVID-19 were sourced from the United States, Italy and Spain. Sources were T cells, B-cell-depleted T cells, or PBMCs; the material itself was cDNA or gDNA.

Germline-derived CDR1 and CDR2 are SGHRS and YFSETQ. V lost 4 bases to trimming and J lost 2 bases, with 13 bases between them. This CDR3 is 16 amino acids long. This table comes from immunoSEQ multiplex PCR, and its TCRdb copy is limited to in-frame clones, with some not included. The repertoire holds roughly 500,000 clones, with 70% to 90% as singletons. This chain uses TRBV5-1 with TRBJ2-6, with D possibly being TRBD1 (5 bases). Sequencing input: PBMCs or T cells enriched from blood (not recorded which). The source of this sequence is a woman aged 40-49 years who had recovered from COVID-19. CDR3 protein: CASSLAIGAGANVLTF. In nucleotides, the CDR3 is TGCGCCAGCAGCCTCGCCATAGGGGCTGGGGCCAACGTCCTGACTTTC. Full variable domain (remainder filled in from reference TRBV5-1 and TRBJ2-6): KAGVTQTPRYLIKTRGQQVTLSCSPISGHRSVSWYQQTPGQGLQFLFEYFSETQRNKGNFPGRFSGRQFSNSRSEMNVSTLELGDSALYLCASSLAIGAGANVLTFGAGSRLTVL.